The 23 T cell receptor delta chains given below trace back to one sample, sequenced in a study of γδ T cells in repeated Plasmodium falciparum infection. TCRdb reran clone calling via CATT on the multiplex PCR reads. There are 75,000 to 95,000 delta-chain clones in the sample; roughly 0.98% occur only once, and 9.6% lies in the top ten. Vgamma9/Vdelta2+ and Vdelta2-negative gammadelta T cells were flow-sorted from PBMC for bulk sequencing. The sample comprised gamma-delta T cells from blood. Receptors originate from a pool of human donors (malaria-infected and uninfected, not separated).

With regard to this clone: With only one base between it and a far larger clone, this is likely a read error. Different DNA sequences within this sample yield the same CDR3. The V and J genes are TRDV1 and TRDJ1, with 10 bases lining up with TRDD3. Because TCRdb records no J gene, it was assigned here through a match of the DNA to germline. Germline V gives CDR1 TSWWSYY, CDR2 QGS. The CDR3 has 20 amino acids. Written as DNA, the CDR3 is TGTGCCCTTGGGGAACTAGCAGATCTCGATACTGGGGGATACACCGATAAACTCATCTTT. Translating it yields CALGELADLDTGGYTDKLIF.

For this clone: This likely reflects a read error, since a far larger clone is one base away. Other DNA sequences in this sample translate to the same CDR3. The chain carries TRDV1 and TRDJ1; 12 positions match TRDD3. TCRdb does not report a J gene; here it was assigned by matching the DNA to germline references. CDR1 and CDR2 (germline): TSWWSYY, QGS. The CDR3 sequence is 28 residues long. The CDR3: CALGELVSNGLASNTGGYPLWTTDKLIF. The CDR3 region has the DNA TGTGCTCTTGGAGAACTAGTCTCAAATGGCCTCGCCTCGAACACTGGGGGATACCCCCTTTGGACCACCGATAAACTCATCTTT.

With respect to this clone: The protein TCRdb gives is from a much larger clone and does not agree with this DNA's translation at residue 13, likely a read error; the protein shown here comes from the DNA. The rearrangement links TRDV1 to TRDJ1, with 9 bases matching TRDD3. The CDR3 consists of 18 residues. Per germline, CDR1 TSWWSYY and CDR2 QGS. V lost 0 bases and J lost 3; bases outside the gene matches: 11. The CDR3 sequence: CALGELILITGGPDKLIF. CDR3 nucleotides: TGTGCTCTTGGGGAACTAATCCTAATTACTGGGGGACCCGATAAACTCATCTTT.

This clone was counted between two and nine times. This likely came from a read error, as a far larger clone is one base away. Distinct nucleotide sequences in the sample also encode this CDR3. This sequence joins TRDV1 and TRDJ1; 13 bases are a match to TRDD3. TCRdb offers no J gene call, so here the DNA was matched to germline to obtain one. This CDR3 has 21 residues. In germline, CDR1 is TSWWSYY, CDR2 QGS. This chain's CDR3 is CALQSGPPFTGGYAYTDKLIF. The CDR3 DNA reads as TGTGCTCTGCAGTCGGGGCCTCCGTTTACTGGGGGATACGCGTACACTGATAAACTCATCTTT.

This clone was observed a few times. A far larger clone is one base from this, pointing to a likely read error. Different DNA sequences within this sample yield the same CDR3. The rearrangement uses TRDV1 and TRDJ2; 9 positions agree with TRDD2. This CDR3 has 22 residues. Germline V lookup: CDR1 TSWWSYY, CDR2 QGS. In DNA, the CDR3 is TGTGCTCTTGGGGAACCTCCTTCCTACCCCGGGGAGGGGGATCCTAGGTCAGCGCAACTCTTCTTT. Amino acids: CALGEPPSYPGEGDPRSAQLFF.

The sample holds a few counts of this clone. TCRdb assigns this DNA the protein of a much larger clone, which departs from its translation at residue 11; this likely reflects a read error, and the protein shown comes from translating the DNA. The J gene is TRDJ1, the V gene TRDV1, with a possible D match to TRDD3 (5 bases). V lost 0 bases and J lost 2, with 25 bases in between. Germline values: CDR1 TSWWSYY, CDR2 QGS. This CDR3 contains 20 residues. The CDR3 protein is CALGELNPNYRGWRTDKLIF. The CDR3 region has the DNA TGTGCTCTTGGGGAACTAAATCCCAACTACCGGGGGTGGAGAACCGATAAACTCATCTTT.

This clone occurred a few times. TCRdb records a much larger clone's protein for this DNA, with a difference at residue 18 that likely arises from a read error; the protein given is the translation of the DNA. The chain links TRDV1 to TRDJ1; 7 nucleotides match TRDD3. TCRdb is silent on the J gene; assignment here came from matching the DNA to germline. This CDR3 region has 22 residues. Germline loops: CDR1 TSWWSYY, CDR2 QGS. The CDR3, as DNA: TGTGCTCTTGGGGAAACCGGCTTCCCACCGACTAGGGGGATTTCGTACACCAATAAACTCATCTTT. It is translated as CALGETGFPPTRGISYTNKLIF.

About this clone itself: For this DNA, TCRdb reports the protein of a much larger clone, which diverges at residue 12, most likely from a read error; the protein presented here is translated directly from the DNA. The V gene call is TRDV1, and the J gene call is absent; the D call TRDD3 from the table was never checked on the DNA. CDR3 size: 14 residues. In germline, CDR1 is TSWWSYY, CDR2 QGS. The CDR3 nucleotides read TGTGCTCTTGCGTTTGGGGGATACACCGATAAACCCATCTTT. Its translation is CALAFGGYTDKPIF.

This clone has a handful of counts. The protein TCRdb gives is from a much larger clone and does not agree with this DNA's translation at residue 10, likely a read error; the protein shown here comes from the DNA. The gene calls are TRDV1 and TRDJ1; 10 bases are a match to TRDD3. Per the germline V gene, CDR1 is TSWWSYY and CDR2 is QGS. The ends lost 2 bases at V and 10 bases at J; junction bases unmatched: 4. The CDR3 runs to 13 residues. The CDR3 DNA is TGTGCTCTTGGGGAAGAACTGGGGGATGGACTCATCTTT. This gives the protein CALGEELGDGLIF.

There are a few counts of this clone. Given a much more abundant clone one base away, this may be a read error. V gene TRDV1 combines with J gene TRDJ1; 10 nucleotides align to TRDD3. TCRdb lists no J gene, so it was determined here by aligning the DNA to germline. Per germline, CDR1 TSWWSYY and CDR2 QGS. This CDR3 is built from 23 residues. The V gene end was trimmed by 5 bases and the J gene end by 0 bases; junction bases not matched to a gene: 27. CDR3 nucleotide sequence: TGTGCTCTTGGGCGCCTGGGTAAGAGGCCTTCCGATGTAACTGGGGGATACACCGATAAACTCATCTTT. It translates to CALGRLGKRPSDVTGGYTDKLIF.

This clone occurred a few times. Translating this DNA gives a protein that differs at residue 13 from the TCRdb one, which belongs to a much larger clone; a read error is likely, and the protein shown is this translation. The V gene is TRDV2, but the J gene lacks a call; TRDD3, the table's D call, was not compared with the DNA. Germline V gene data show CDR1 as GEAIGNYY and CDR2 as EKD. The CDR3 runs 15 residues. This CDR3 reads CACDALLGGTDKFIF. The CDR3, as DNA: TGTGCCTGTGACGCCTTACTGGGGGGGACCGATAAATTCATCTTT.

The sample holds a few counts of this clone. TCRdb has a much larger clone's protein, which differs at residue 23 from the translation of this DNA, likely because of a read error; what is shown is the protein translated from the DNA. V gene TRDV1 was called; the J gene was not; the D call of TRDD3 is as the table states it, not checked on the DNA. CDR3 size: 24 residues. From germline, CDR1 is TSWWSYY and CDR2 QGS. The CDR3 nucleotides read TGTGCTCTTGGGGAAGGCGGGTCAGATTCCGACTGGGGGATACTCACACCGTGTCTCGATAAACTCACCTTT. Translating it yields CALGEGGSDSDWGILTPCLDKLTF.

This clone showed up just a few times. The mismatch at residue 3 between this DNA's translation and the TCRdb protein of a much larger clone likely reflects a read error; the protein shown is translated from the DNA. The chain couples TRDV2 to TRDJ1; D is possibly TRDD3 (6 bases). The J gene, missing from TCRdb, was assigned here through DNA to germline matching. The CDR3 has 16 amino acids. Germline loops: CDR1 GEAIGNYY, CDR2 EKD. Here the CDR3 reads CAYDTVGGGPTDKLIF. The CDR3 region has the DNA TGTGCCTATGACACGGTGGGAGGGGGACCCACCGATAAACTCATCTTT.

On this clone: Translating this DNA gives a protein that differs at residue 11 from the TCRdb one, which belongs to a much larger clone; a read error is likely, and the protein shown is this translation. This sequence joins TRDV2 and TRDJ3; 8 bases align to TRDD3. TCRdb records no J gene; here it was assigned by comparing the DNA to germline. Germline V gene lookup returns CDR1 GEAIGNYY and CDR2 EKD. J lost 0 bases, V lost 1 base, and 13 bases had no gene match. The CDR3 contains 21 residues. In DNA form, the CDR3 reads TGTGCCTGTGACACAAGGGTGCTGGGGGAACCCAGCTCCTGGGACACCCGACAGATGTTTTTC. This sequence encodes CACDTRVLGEPSSWDTRQMFF.

This clone was detected a few times. TCRdb's protein for this DNA is that of a much larger clone and differs from the translation at residue 8, likely a read error; the protein shown is the DNA translation. The chain employs TRDV2 and TRDJ1, with a possible D match to TRDD3 (6 bases). In the absence of a J gene in TCRdb, the DNA was matched to germline to assign it here. V was trimmed by 5 bases and J by 3 bases, leaving 21 bases between them. Germline V lookup: CDR1 GEAIGNYY, CDR2 EKD. This CDR3 has 16 amino acids. The CDR3 nucleotides are TGTGCCTGTGCGGCCGTGGGGGGTAGGATATCCGATAAACTCATCTTT. Amino acids: CACAAVGGRISDKLIF.

This clone was seen only a few times. The protein given by TCRdb reflects a much larger clone and differs at residue 21 from this DNA's translation, likely from a read error; the protein shown is the DNA's translation. The gene calls are TRDV1 and TRDJ2; perhaps TRDD3 as D (5 bases). Germline V gene lookup returns CDR1 TSWWSYY and CDR2 QGS. The CDR3 length is 24 residues. The CDR3 loop reads CALGELESGPRPFWDSTLTARLFF. The CDR3 DNA reads TGTGCTCTTGGGGAACTAGAGTCCGGCCCAAGGCCCTTTTGGGATTCAACTTTGACAGCACGACTCTTCTTT.

This clone was observed a handful of times. The protein that TCRdb holds for this DNA derives from a much larger clone and differs from the translated DNA at residue 7, which likely indicates a read error; the protein shown here is translated from the DNA. The chain joins TRDV2 to TRDJ1; maybe TRDD3 (6 bases). Assignment of the J gene here rests on matching the DNA to germline, because TCRdb gives none. The CDR3 spans 15 residues. Germline CDR1 is GEAIGNYY and CDR2 is EKD. Trimming removed 1 base from V and 6 bases from J, with 17 bases in between. The CDR3 spells CACDTVPGERYKLIF. As DNA, the CDR3 is TGTGCCTGTGACACGGTACCGGGGGAACGCTATAAACTCATCTTT.

This clone has a handful of counts. It is likely a read error: a sequence one base away is far more abundant. The same CDR3 also results from other DNA sequences found in this sample. The genes are TRDV2 and TRDJ1; the match to TRDD3 covers 12 bases. TCRdb offers no J gene call, so here the DNA was matched to germline to obtain one. V lost 4 bases to trimming and J lost 3 bases; unmatched junction nucleotides: 20. Germline values: CDR1 GEAIGNYY, CDR2 EKD. CDR3 length: 20 residues. CDR3 DNA: TGTGCCTGTGATACCGTAGGTCCTGGGGGATACGAAAGGCTTTCCGATAAACTCATCTTT. Residues: CACDTVGPGGYERLSDKLIF.

In this sample, this clone turned up a few times. This DNA's translation differs at residue 5 from TCRdb's protein, which comes from a much larger clone; a read error is likely, and the protein shown is translated from the DNA. The V and J genes are TRDV2 and TRDJ1, with TRDD3 identical over 7 bases. Because TCRdb records no J gene, it was assigned here through a match of the DNA to germline. The germline CDR1 and CDR2 sequences are GEAIGNYY and EKD. V gave up 3 bases and J gave up 3 bases; unmatched junction bases: 12. CDR3 size: 16 residues. CDR3 sequence reads: CACDETGADGADKLIF. The CDR3 DNA sequence: TGTGCCTGTGACGAGACTGGGGCCGACGGGGCCGATAAACTCATCTTT.

By share, this clone ranks as large. In the same sample, other DNA sequences code for this CDR3. The rearrangement uses TRDV2 and TRDJ1; perhaps TRDD3 as D (6 bases). CDR1 is GEAIGNYY and CDR2 is EKD in the germline V gene. The CDR3 runs 14 residues. V lost 3 bases to trimming and J lost 5 bases, with 15 bases between them. As DNA, the CDR3 is TGTGCCTGTGACGCCGTAGATACGCGAGATAAACTCATCTTT. Residues: CACDAVDTRDKLIF.

Points on this clone: TCRdb's entry gives the protein of a much larger clone, which mismatches this DNA's translation at residue 11, likely from a read error; the protein reported here is translated from the DNA. V and J are TRDV2 and TRDJ3, with TRDD3 matching 10 bases. The J gene comes from matching the DNA to germline here; TCRdb lacks it. Germline CDR1 reads GEAIGNYY; CDR2 reads EKD. Germline trimming cut 1 base from V and 5 bases from J; bases unmatched to any gene: 10. The CDR3 loop spans 19 amino acids. The DNA of the CDR3 is TGTGCCTGTGACACAGTCTCTACTGGGGGATCCCGGGACACCCGACAGATGTTTTTC. Amino acids: CACDTVSTGGSRDTRQMFF.

About this clone: A far larger clone differs by one base, so this is likely a read error. This sample also contains other DNA sequences that code for the same CDR3. V and J are TRDV1 and TRDJ3; no clear D. This CDR3 has 18 residues. The germline CDR1 and CDR2 sequences are TSWWSYY and QGS. The CDR3 bases are TGTGCTCTTGGGGAACGGGTAGTAACCGGGTGGGACACCCGACAGATGTTCTTC. Its translation: CALGERVVTGWDTRQMFF.

Concerning this clone: TCRdb's protein for this DNA is that of a much larger clone and differs from the translation at residue 12, likely a read error; the protein shown is the DNA translation. J is TRDJ1 and V is TRDV1; D is perhaps TRDD3 (6 bases). With 5 bases removed from V and 1 base from J, the gap between germline ends came to 23 bases. This CDR3 is 18 amino acids long. Germline V lookup: CDR1 TSWWSYY, CDR2 QGS. This CDR3 reads CALGKISGGWRCTDKLIF. CDR3 bases: TGTGCTCTTGGGAAAATAAGTGGGGGGTGGCGGTGCACCGATAAACTCATCTTT.